Here is one T cell receptor (beta chain) with its context. Antigen unknown. The data stem from a study of T cell responses to AZD1222 COVID-19 vaccine. Study results and limitations: With two AZD1222 doses given, Spike-specific TCR breadth and depth both rose. Repertoire sampling was restricted to post-peak T cell response timepoints. Donors were mostly white British, more females; clonal diversity possibly underestimated.

Measured with immunoSEQ multiplex PCR; TCRdb has only the in-frame clones, and not every one. Of some 140,000 clones listed, roughly 80% are singletons. This CDR3 spans 15 amino acids. CDR1 and CDR2 (germline): MNHEY, SMNVEV (reference sequence). The trim removed 3 bases at V and 5 bases at J, leaving 10 bases unmatched. This rearrangement joins TRBV27 to TRBJ2-7, with 7 nucleotides matching TRBD2. This receptor was identified in an adult in good health. The starting material was peripheral blood, obtained on day 0 of AZD1222 vaccination. Written as DNA, the CDR3 is TGTGCCAGCAGTTTCTACGGGGGGAACAGCAACGAGCAGTACTTC. Protein: CASSFYGGNSNEQYF.